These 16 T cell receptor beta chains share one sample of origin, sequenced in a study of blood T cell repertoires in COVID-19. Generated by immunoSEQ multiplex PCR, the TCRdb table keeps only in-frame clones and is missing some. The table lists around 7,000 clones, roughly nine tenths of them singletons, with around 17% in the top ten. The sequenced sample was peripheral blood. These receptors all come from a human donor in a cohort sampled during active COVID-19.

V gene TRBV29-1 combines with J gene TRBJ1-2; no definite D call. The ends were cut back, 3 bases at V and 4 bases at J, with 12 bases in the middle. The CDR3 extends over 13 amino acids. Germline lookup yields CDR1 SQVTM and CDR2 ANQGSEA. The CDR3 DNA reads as TGCAGCGTTGACAACCGAGCCTCCTATGGCTACACCTTC. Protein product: CSVDNRASYGYTF.

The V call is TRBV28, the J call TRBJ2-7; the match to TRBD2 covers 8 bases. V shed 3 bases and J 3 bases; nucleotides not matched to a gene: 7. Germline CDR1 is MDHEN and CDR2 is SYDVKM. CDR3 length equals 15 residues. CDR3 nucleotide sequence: TGTGCCAGCAGTTTCGCCGGGACTAGGCACTACGAGCAGTACTTC. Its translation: CASSFAGTRHYEQYF.

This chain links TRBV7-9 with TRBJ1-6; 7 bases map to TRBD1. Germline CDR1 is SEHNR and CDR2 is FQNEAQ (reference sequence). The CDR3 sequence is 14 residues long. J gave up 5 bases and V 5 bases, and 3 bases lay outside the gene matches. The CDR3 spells CASSRGQNNSPLHF. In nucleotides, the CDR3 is TGTGCCAGCAGCCGGGGACAGAATAATTCACCCCTCCACTTT.

The CDR3 region has the DNA TGTGCCAGCTCACCCCAATTGGAGGCCTTGAGGACTGAAGCTTTCTTT. Amino acid sequence: CASSPQLEALRTEAFF. This chain links TRBV18 with TRBJ1-1; D not resolved. CDR1 is KGHSH, CDR2 LQKENI, per germline. V was cut by 3 bases and J by 5 bases, with 19 bases left in between. The CDR3 is made up of 16 amino acids.

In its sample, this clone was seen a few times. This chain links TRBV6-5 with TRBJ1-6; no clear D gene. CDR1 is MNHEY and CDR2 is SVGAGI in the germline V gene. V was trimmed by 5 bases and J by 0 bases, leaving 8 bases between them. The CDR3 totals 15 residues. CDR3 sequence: CASSQIRSYNSPLHF. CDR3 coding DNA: TGTGCCAGCAGTCAGATTCGCTCCTATAATTCACCCCTCCACTTT.

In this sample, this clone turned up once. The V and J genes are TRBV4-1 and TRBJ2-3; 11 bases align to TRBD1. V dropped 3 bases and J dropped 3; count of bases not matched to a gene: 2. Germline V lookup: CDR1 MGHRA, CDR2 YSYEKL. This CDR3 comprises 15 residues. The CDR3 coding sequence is TGCGCCAGCAGCCAGGGGACAGGGGGAACAGATACGCAGTATTTT. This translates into CASSQGTGGTDTQYF.

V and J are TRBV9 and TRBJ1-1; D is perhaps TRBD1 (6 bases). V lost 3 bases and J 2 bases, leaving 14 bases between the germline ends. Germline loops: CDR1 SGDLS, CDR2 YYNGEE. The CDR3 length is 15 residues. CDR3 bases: TGTGCCAGCAGCGCAGTCAGGGGTGGAAACACTGAAGCTTTCTTT. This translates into CASSAVRGGNTEAFF.

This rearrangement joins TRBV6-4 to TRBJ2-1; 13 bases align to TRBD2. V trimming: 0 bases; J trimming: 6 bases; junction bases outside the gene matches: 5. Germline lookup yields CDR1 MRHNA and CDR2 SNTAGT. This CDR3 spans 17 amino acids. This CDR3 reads CASSDSGTSGGANEQFF. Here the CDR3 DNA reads TGTGCCAGCAGTGACTCTGGCACTAGCGGGGGGGCCAATGAGCAGTTCTTC.

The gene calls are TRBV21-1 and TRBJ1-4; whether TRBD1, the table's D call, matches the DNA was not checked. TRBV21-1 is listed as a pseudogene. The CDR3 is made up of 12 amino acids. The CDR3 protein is CATRQGNEKLFF. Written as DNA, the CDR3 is TGTGCCACCCGACAGGGTAATGAAAAACTGTTTTTT.

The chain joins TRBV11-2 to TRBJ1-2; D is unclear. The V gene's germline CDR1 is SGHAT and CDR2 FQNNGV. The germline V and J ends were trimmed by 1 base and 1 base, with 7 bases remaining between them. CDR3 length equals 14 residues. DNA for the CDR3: TGTGCCAGCAGCTTAGGGGCAGTTAACTATGGCTACACCTTC. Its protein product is CASSLGAVNYGYTF. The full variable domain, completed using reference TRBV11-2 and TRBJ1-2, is EAGVAQSPRYKIIEKRQSVAFWCNPISGHATLYWYQQILGQGPKLLIQFQNNGVVDDSQLPKDRFSAERLKGVDSTLKIQPAKLEDSAVYLCASSLGAVNYGYTFGSGTRLTVV.

CDR3 sequence: CASSYSRVYNEQFF. The CDR3 DNA sequence: TGTGCCAGCAGTTACTCGAGGGTTTACAATGAGCAGTTCTTC. The chain employs TRBV6-6 and TRBJ2-1; D perhaps matches TRBD2 (5 bases). Germline V gene lookup returns CDR1 MNHNY and CDR2 SVGAGI (reference sequence). V dropped 0 bases and J dropped 4 bases, with 7 bases sitting between them. The CDR3 has 14 amino acids.

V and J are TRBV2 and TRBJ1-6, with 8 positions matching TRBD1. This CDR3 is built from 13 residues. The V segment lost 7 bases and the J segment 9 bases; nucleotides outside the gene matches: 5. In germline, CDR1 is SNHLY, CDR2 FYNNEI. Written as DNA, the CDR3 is TGTGCCAGCAAGACAGGGGAAATTTCACCCCTCCACTTT. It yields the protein CASKTGEISPLHF.

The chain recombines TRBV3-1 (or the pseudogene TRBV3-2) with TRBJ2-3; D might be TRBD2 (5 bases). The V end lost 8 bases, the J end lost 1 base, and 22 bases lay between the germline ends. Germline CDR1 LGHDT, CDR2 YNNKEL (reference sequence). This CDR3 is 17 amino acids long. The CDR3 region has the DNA TGTGCCAGCGCCGGGGTTGGAGGAGAGCTAGGCACAGATACGCAGTATTTT. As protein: CASAGVGGELGTDTQYF.

CDR3 DNA: TGTGCCAGCTCACCATCAGGGGGCATCATGAACACTGAAGCTTTCTTT. Translating gives CASSPSGGIMNTEAFF. This chain links TRBV18 with TRBJ1-1; 8 bases align to TRBD1. Per the germline V gene, CDR1 is KGHSH and CDR2 is LQKENI. After removal of 2 bases from V and 0 bases from J, the junction contained 5 bases not matched to a gene. This CDR3 region has 16 residues.

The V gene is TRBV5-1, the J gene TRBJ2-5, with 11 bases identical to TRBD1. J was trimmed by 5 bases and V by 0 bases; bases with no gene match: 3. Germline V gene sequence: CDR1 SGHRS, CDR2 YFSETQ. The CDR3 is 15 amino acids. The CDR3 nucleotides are TGCGCCAGCAGCTTGGGGACAGGGGGCAAGGAGACCCAGTACTTC. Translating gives CASSLGTGGKETQYF.

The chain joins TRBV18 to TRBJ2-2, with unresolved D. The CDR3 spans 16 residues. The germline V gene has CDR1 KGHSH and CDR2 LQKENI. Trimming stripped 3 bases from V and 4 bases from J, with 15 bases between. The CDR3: CASSPPWASGTGELFF. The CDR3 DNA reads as TGTGCCAGCTCACCCCCTTGGGCATCTGGCACCGGGGAGCTGTTTTTT.